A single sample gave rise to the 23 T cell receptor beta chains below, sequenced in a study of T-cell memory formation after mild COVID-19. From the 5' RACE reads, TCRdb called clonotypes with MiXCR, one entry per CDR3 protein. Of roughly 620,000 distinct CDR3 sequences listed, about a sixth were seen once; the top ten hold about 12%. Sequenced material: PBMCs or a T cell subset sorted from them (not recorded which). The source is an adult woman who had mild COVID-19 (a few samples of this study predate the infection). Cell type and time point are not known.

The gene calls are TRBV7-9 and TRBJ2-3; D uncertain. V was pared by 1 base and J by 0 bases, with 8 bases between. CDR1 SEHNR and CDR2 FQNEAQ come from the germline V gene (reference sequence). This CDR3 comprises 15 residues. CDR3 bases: TGTGCCAGCAGCTTAGAACAATACAGCACAGATACGCAGTATTTT. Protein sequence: CASSLEQYSTDTQYF. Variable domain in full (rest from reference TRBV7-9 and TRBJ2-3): DTGVSQNPRHKITKRGQNVTFRCDPISEHNRLYWYRQTLGQGPEFLTYFQNEAQLEKSRLLSDRFSAERPKGSFSTLEIQRTEQGDSAMYLCASSLEQYSTDTQYFGPGTRLTVL.

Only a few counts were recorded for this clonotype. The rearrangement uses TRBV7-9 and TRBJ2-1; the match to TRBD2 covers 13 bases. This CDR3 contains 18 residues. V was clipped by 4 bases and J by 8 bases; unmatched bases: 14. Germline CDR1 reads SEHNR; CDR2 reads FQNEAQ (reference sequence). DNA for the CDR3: TGTGCCAGCAGCTCCGGACTAGCGGGAGCGTTCAGTTGGGATGAGCAGTTCTTC. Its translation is CASSSGLAGAFSWDEQFF.

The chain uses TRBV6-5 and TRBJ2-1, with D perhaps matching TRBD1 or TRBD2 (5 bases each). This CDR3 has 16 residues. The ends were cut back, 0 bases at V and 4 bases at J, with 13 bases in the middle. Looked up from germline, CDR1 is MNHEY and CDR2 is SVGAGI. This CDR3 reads CASSYSRGRHYNEQFF. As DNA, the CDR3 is TGTGCCAGCAGTTACTCCCGGGGCCGACATTACAATGAGCAGTTCTTC.

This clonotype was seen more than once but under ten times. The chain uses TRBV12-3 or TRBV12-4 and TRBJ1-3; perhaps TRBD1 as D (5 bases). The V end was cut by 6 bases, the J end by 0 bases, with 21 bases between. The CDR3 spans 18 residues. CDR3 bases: TGTGCCAGCAGGACAAACGACAGTCCGGGCAACTCTGGAAACACCATATATTTT. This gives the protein CASRTNDSPGNSGNTIYF.

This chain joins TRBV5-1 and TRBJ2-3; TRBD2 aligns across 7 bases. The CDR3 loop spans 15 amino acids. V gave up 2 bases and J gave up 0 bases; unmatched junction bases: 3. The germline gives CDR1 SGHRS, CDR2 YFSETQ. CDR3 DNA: TGCGCCAGCAGCTTCCCAGCGGGGAGCACAGATACGCAGTATTTT. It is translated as CASSFPAGSTDTQYF.

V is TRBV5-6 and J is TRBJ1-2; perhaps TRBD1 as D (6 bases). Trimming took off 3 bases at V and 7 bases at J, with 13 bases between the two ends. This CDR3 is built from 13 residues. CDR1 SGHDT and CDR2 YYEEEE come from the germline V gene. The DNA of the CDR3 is TGTGCCAGCAGCTCGGACAGTCTGAGTGGCTACACCTTC. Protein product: CASSSDSLSGYTF. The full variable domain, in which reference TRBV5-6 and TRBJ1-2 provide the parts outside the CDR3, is DAGVTQSPTHLIKTRGQQVTLRCSPKSGHDTVSWYQQALGQGPQFIFQYYEEEERQRGNFPDRFSGHQFPNYSSELNVNALLLGDSALYLCASSSDSLSGYTFGSGTRLTVV.

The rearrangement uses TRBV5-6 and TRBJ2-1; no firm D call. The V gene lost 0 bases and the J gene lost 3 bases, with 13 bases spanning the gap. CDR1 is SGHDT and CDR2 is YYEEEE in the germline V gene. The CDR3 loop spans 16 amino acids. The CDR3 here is CASSLGRVMDYNEQFF. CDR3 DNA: TGTGCCAGCAGCTTGGGAAGGGTTATGGACTACAATGAGCAGTTCTTC.

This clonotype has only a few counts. The CDR3 DNA follows: TGTGCCACCAGTGATAACAGGGTGGCAGATACGCAGTATTTT. Protein product: CATSDNRVADTQYF. The rearrangement links TRBV24-1 to TRBJ2-3; possibly TRBD1 for D (6 bases). Germline V CDR1 and CDR2: KGHDR, SFDVKD. CDR3 length equals 14 residues. Trimming shortened V by 3 bases and J by 4 bases, and 10 bases separated the two germline ends.

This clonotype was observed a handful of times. The CDR3: CASTGGGDEQYF. CDR3 nucleotides: TGTGCCAGCACAGGGGGGGGCGACGAGCAGTACTTC. The genes are TRBV28 and TRBJ2-7; D is perhaps TRBD1 or TRBD2 (7 bases each). In germline, CDR1 is MDHEN, CDR2 SYDVKM. CDR3 length: 12 residues. With 7 bases removed from V and 5 bases from J, the gap between germline ends came to 12 bases.

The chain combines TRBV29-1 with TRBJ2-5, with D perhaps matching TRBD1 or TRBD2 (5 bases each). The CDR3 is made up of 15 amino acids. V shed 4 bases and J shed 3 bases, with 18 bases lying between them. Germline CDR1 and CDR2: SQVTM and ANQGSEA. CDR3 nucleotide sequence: TGCAGCGTTGTGAATTGGGACCACCAAAAAGAGACCCAGTACTTC. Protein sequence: CSVVNWDHQKETQYF.

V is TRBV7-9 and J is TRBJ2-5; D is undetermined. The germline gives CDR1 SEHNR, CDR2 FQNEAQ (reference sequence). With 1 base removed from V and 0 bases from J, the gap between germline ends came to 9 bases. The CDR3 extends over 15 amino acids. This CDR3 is CASSLVLTNQETQYF. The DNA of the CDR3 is TGTGCCAGCAGCTTAGTCTTGACGAACCAAGAGACCCAGTACTTC.

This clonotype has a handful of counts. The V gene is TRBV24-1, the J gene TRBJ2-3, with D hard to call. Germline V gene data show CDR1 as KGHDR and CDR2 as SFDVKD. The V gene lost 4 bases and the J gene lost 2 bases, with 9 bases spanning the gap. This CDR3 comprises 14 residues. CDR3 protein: CATSDYTHTDTQYF. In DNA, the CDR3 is TGTGCCACCAGTGACTACACACACACAGATACGCAGTATTTT.

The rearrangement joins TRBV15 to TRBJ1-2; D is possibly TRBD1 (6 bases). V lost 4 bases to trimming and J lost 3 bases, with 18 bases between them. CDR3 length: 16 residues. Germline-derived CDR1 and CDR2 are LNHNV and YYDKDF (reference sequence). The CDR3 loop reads CATSNPTTGNYYGYTF. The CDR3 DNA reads TGTGCCACCAGCAACCCGACCACAGGGAATTACTATGGCTACACCTTC.

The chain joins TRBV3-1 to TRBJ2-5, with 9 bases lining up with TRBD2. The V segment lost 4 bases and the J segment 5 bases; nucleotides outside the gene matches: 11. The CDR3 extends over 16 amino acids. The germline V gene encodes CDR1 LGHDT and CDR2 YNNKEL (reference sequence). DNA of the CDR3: TGTGCCAGCAGCCCCTCGTCGCGGGGGGGCAGGGAGACCCAGTACTTC. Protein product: CASSPSSRGGRETQYF.

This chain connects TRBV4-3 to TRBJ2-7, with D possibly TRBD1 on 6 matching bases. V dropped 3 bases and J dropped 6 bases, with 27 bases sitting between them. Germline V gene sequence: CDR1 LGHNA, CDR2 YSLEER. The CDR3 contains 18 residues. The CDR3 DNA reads TGCGCCAGCAGCCAGGGGGCTTTTTTGGGGGCGGTGGCGGGCGAGCAGTACTTC. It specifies CASSQGAFLGAVAGEQYF.

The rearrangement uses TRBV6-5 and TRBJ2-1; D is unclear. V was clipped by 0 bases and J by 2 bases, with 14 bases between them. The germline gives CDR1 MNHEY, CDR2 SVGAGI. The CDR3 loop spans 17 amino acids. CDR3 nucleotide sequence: TGTGCCAGCAGTTACTCCAACCTGGGTTTGGCCTACAATGAGCAGTTCTTC. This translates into CASSYSNLGLAYNEQFF.

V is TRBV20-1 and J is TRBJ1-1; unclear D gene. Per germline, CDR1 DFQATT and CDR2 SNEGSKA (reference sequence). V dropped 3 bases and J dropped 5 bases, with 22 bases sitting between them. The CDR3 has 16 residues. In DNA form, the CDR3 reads TGCAGTGCTAGGGTCCGGGCCAGGTCCCTGTGGACTGAAGCTTTCTTT. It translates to CSARVRARSLWTEAFF.

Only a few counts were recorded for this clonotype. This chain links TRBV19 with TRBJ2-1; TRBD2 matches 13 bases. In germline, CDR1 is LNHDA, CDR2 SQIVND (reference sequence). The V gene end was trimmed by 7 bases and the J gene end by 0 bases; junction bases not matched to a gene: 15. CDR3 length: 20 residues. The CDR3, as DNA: TGTGCCAGTACCAATAGGCGGGGACTAGCGGGGCCGAGCTCCTACAATGAGCAGTTCTTC. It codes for CASTNRRGLAGPSSYNEQFF.

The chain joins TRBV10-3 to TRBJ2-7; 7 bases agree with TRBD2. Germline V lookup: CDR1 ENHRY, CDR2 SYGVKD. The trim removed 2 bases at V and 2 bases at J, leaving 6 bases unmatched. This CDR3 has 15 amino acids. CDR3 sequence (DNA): TGTGCCATCAGTGAGCCCGGCGGGGGTCCCTACGAGCAGTACTTC. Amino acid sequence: CAISEPGGGPYEQYF.

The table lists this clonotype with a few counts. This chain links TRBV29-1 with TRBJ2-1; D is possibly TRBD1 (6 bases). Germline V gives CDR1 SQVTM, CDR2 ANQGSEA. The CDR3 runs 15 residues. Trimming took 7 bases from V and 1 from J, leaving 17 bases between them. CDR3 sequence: CSAGNGGLSYNEQFF. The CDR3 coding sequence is TGCAGCGCTGGGAATGGGGGCCTTTCCTACAATGAGCAGTTCTTC.

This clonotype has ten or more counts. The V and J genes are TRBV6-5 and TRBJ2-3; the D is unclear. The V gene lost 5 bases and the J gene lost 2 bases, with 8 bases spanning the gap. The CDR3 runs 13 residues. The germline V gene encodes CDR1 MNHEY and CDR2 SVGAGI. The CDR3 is CASSPPFTDTQYF. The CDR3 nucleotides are TGTGCCAGCAGTCCTCCTTTCACAGATACGCAGTATTTT.

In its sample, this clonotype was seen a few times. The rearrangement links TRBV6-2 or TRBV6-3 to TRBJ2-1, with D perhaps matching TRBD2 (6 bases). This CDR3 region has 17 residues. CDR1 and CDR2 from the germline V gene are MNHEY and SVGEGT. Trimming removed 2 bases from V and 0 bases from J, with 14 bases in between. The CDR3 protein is CASSYPLTGGSYNEQFF. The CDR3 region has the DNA TGTGCCAGCAGTTACCCCCTCACCGGGGGCTCCTACAATGAGCAGTTCTTC.

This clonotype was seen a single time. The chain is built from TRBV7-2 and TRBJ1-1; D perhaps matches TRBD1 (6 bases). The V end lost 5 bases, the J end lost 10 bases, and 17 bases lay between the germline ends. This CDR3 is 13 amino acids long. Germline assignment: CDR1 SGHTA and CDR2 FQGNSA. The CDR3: CASSVNGGARAFF. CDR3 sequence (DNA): TGTGCCAGCAGCGTGAACGGGGGCGCTCGAGCTTTCTTT.